This TCR beta chain was obtained from a study of Graves' ophthalmopathy and Graves' hyperthyroidism. The table lists this clonotype with many counts. For repertoire sequencing, the TCR beta CDR3 regions were amplified from RNA transcripts. Second-round multiplex PCR came after first-round RT-PCR with HTBI primers. TCRdb re-called the multiplex PCR reads with MiXCR, one entry per CDR3 protein. The profile shows some 350,000 distinct CDR3 sequences, 17% of them singletons. This CDR3 contains 12 residues. The trim removed 6 bases at V and 5 bases at J, leaving 4 bases unmatched. Germline loops: CDR1 MNHEY, CDR2 SVGAGI.

V and J are TRBV6-5 and TRBJ2-7, with 7 nucleotides matching TRBD2. The receptor was derived from an adult woman with stable Graves' hyperthyroidism. Specimen: peripheral blood. In DNA form, the CDR3 reads TGTGCCAGCAGGGGACGGGGGGACGAGCAGTACTTC. Protein sequence: CASRGRGDEQYF.